Presented here are 31 T cell receptor beta chains from one specimen sequenced in a study of T-cell reconstitution after alpha-beta-depleted transplantation in children. Preparation of the TCRbeta library used unique molecular identifiers. Using its own MiXCR run on the PCR reads, TCRdb lists one record per CDR3 protein. The sample has about 980,000 distinct CDR3 sequences, 25% to 35% seen once. The material sequenced was PBMCs, mostly from graft donor cells, taken 360 days after TCRalphabeta/CD19-depleted stem cell transplant. These receptors were obtained from a boy under two years old who had a stem cell transplant for SCID, so the T cells may come from the graft donor.

The J gene is TRBJ2-7, the V gene TRBV5-5, with TRBD1 matching over 8 bases. CDR3 length: 15 residues. V lost 5 bases, J lost 4 bases, and 11 bases stayed unmatched. The germline V gene encodes CDR1 SGHKS and CDR2 YYEKEE (reference sequence). The CDR3 DNA sequence: TGTGCCAGCAGTTCCGGGACAGGACCTCGGTACGAGCAGTACTTC. This gives the protein CASSSGTGPRYEQYF.

This clonotype has a handful of counts. This sequence joins TRBV10-3 and TRBJ2-7; 7 nucleotides align to TRBD1. Trimming cost V 2 bases and J 6 bases; bases outside gene matches: 4. The CDR3 runs to 13 residues. Per the germline V gene, CDR1 is ENHRY and CDR2 is SYGVKD. In DNA form, the CDR3 reads TGTGCCATCAGTGAGGACGACAGGGCCGAGCAGTACTTC. Translating gives CAISEDDRAEQYF.

A few counts support this clonotype. This chain uses TRBV5-1 with TRBJ1-5; the D gene is possibly TRBD1 (5 bases). The V gene lost 0 bases and the J gene lost 1 base, with 11 bases spanning the gap. The CDR3 totals 16 residues. The germline V gene has CDR1 SGHRS and CDR2 YFSETQ. Here the CDR3 reads CASSLDGASSNQPQHF. The CDR3 DNA reads TGCGCCAGCAGCTTGGACGGGGCCTCGAGCAATCAGCCCCAGCATTTT.

CDR3 DNA: TGTGCCAGCAGTGAAAAGGCAGTTACCGGGGAGCTGTTTTTT. Translated: CASSEKAVTGELFF. V gene TRBV2 combines with J gene TRBJ2-2; no clear D. Germline loops: CDR1 SNHLY, CDR2 FYNNEI. The CDR3 sequence is 14 residues long. Trimming stripped 2 bases from V and 5 bases from J, with 9 bases between. The complete variable domain, with remaining parts taken from reference TRBV2 and TRBJ2-2, reads EPEVTQTPSHQVTQMGQEVILRCVPISNHLYFYWYRQILGQKVEFLVSFYNNEISEKSEIFDDQFSVERPDGSNFTLKIRSTKLEDSAMYFCASSEKAVTGELFFGEGSRLTVL.

V and J are TRBV18 and TRBJ2-5; TRBD2 is a possible D gene (5 bases). The CDR3 length is 15 residues. The ends were cut back, 3 bases at V and 4 bases at J, with 15 bases in the middle. CDR1 is KGHSH and CDR2 is LQKENI in the germline V gene. CDR3 DNA sequence: TGTGCCAGCTCACCGAAGCGAGGGTTGAGAGAGACCCAGTACTTC. Its protein product is CASSPKRGLRETQYF.

The gene calls are TRBV5-1 and TRBJ1-1; no clear D. The germline V gene has CDR1 SGHRS and CDR2 YFSETQ. Trimming took 4 bases from V and 4 from J, leaving 17 bases between them. The CDR3 is 15 residues long. CDR3 loop: CASSTGPGFGTEAFF. The CDR3 DNA is TGCGCCAGCAGCACTGGTCCGGGCTTTGGCACTGAAGCTTTCTTT.

J is TRBJ1-6 and V is TRBV7-2; the D gene is possibly TRBD1 (5 bases). The V end lost 3 bases, the J end lost 6 bases, and 9 bases lay between the germline ends. Germline CDR1 SGHTA, CDR2 FQGNSA. This CDR3 is built from 14 residues. The CDR3 loop reads CASSLQGPNSPLHF. The CDR3 nucleotides are TGTGCCAGCAGCTTGCAGGGTCCTAATTCACCCCTCCACTTT.

CDR3 protein: CASSGGTDPSYEQYF. The CDR3 region has the DNA TGTGCCAGCAGCGGAGGGACAGACCCCTCCTACGAGCAGTACTTC. The J gene is TRBJ2-7, the V gene TRBV9, with TRBD1 matching 7 bases. This CDR3 contains 15 residues. With V trimmed by 3 bases and J by 0 bases, 6 bases remained unmatched. Germline V gene data show CDR1 as SGDLS and CDR2 as YYNGEE.

Turning to this clonotype: The final CDR3 position lacks the conserved phenylalanine or tryptophan, pointing to a likely read error. CDR3 nucleotide sequence: TGCGCCAGCAGGTCCTTCGGGGTGGGCTCCTACAATGAGCAGTTCTTA. Translating it yields CASRSFGVGSYNEQFL. The chain couples TRBV5-1 to TRBJ2-1; the D gene is possibly TRBD2 (5 bases). CDR1 is SGHRS, CDR2 YFSETQ, per germline. V was shortened by 5 bases and J by 0 bases, with 15 bases between the two germline ends. CDR3 size: 16 residues.

The chain recombines TRBV6-4 with TRBJ1-1; 11 positions match TRBD1. CDR1 is MRHNA, CDR2 SNTAGT, per germline. The CDR3 length is 17 residues. Trimming at V came to 3 bases and at J to 0 bases, leaving 6 bases not matched to a gene. The CDR3 nucleotides read TGTGCCAGCAGTGAGCGGGACAGGGGGAATGTGAACACTGAAGCTTTCTTT. This translates into CASSERDRGNVNTEAFF.

Ten or more counts support this clonotype. The rearrangement links TRBV10-1 to TRBJ2-1, with D possibly being TRBD2 (6 bases). Trimming stripped 6 bases from V and 5 bases from J, with 14 bases between. Germline CDR1 WNHNN, CDR2 SYGVQD (reference sequence). The CDR3 extends over 14 amino acids. For the CDR3, the DNA is TGCGCCAGCAGCGGGGGAGGCCAACACAATGAGCAGTTCTTC. The encoded protein is CASSGGGQHNEQFF.

This chain connects TRBV5-1 to TRBJ2-7, with D maybe TRBD1 (5 bases). This CDR3 spans 15 amino acids. Germline lookup yields CDR1 SGHRS and CDR2 YFSETQ. Trimming stripped 0 bases from V and 5 bases from J, with 15 bases between. CDR3 DNA sequence: TGCGCCAGCAGCTTGGTAACCGCAGGGAACCACGAGCAGTACTTC. Translation gives CASSLVTAGNHEQYF.

The chain joins TRBV12-3 or TRBV12-4 to TRBJ2-3; possibly TRBD1 for D (6 bases). The ends were cut back, 6 bases at V and 4 bases at J, with 26 bases in the middle. This CDR3 spans 18 amino acids. This chain's CDR3 is CASSVKGPGHPKADTQYF. DNA for the CDR3: TGTGCCAGCAGCGTAAAAGGGCCGGGACACCCTAAGGCAGATACGCAGTATTTT.

The chain links TRBV12-3 or TRBV12-4 to TRBJ2-2; 7 bases match TRBD2. The CDR3 runs 15 residues. The J segment lost 5 bases and the V segment lost 3 bases, leaving 6 bases of the junction unmatched. The CDR3 region has the DNA TGTGCCAGCAGTTTTTGGGGGGAGGGGACCGGGGAGCTGTTTTTT. Its protein product is CASSFWGEGTGELFF.

This chain joins TRBV27 and TRBJ2-1, with 13 nucleotides matching TRBD2. This CDR3 contains 15 residues. The V and J ends lost 5 bases and 7 bases, in that order; junction bases with no gene match: 5. The V gene's germline CDR1 is MNHEY and CDR2 SMNVEV (reference sequence). CDR3 loop: CASSHTSGGANEQFF. CDR3 DNA: TGTGCCAGCAGTCACACTAGCGGGGGGGCTAATGAGCAGTTCTTC.

This chain uses TRBV12-3 or TRBV12-4 with TRBJ2-1; 7 nucleotides line up with TRBD2. The length of the CDR3 is 16 residues. Trimming at V came to 5 bases and at J to 0 bases, leaving 7 bases not matched to a gene. Here the CDR3 DNA reads TGTGCCAGCAGTGGTAGCGGGCTAAGCTCCTACAATGAGCAGTTCTTC. Protein sequence: CASSGSGLSSYNEQFF.

This chain connects TRBV2 to TRBJ2-3, with D hard to call. Germline V gene sequence: CDR1 SNHLY, CDR2 FYNNEI. Trimming took off 2 bases at V and 1 base at J, with 7 bases between the two ends. This CDR3 region has 14 residues. CDR3 protein: CASSERRGTDTQYF. As DNA, the CDR3 is TGTGCCAGCAGTGAACGTCGGGGCACAGATACGCAGTATTTT.

This clonotype occurred a few times. The chain couples TRBV4-2 to TRBJ2-6, with 7 positions matching TRBD1. This CDR3 comprises 18 residues. After removal of 4 bases from V and 0 bases from J, the junction contained 9 bases not matched to a gene. Germline CDR1 reads LGHNA; CDR2 reads YNFKEQ. The CDR3 loop reads CASSRAGTALSGANVLTF. Written as DNA, the CDR3 is TGTGCCAGCAGCCGAGCCGGGACAGCCCTCTCTGGGGCCAACGTCCTGACTTTC.

This chain joins TRBV20-1 and TRBJ2-3; 10 bases are shared with TRBD2. The CDR3 sequence is 13 residues long. From germline, CDR1 is DFQATT and CDR2 SNEGSKA (reference sequence). V lost 6 bases to trimming and J lost 1 base; unmatched junction nucleotides: 1. CDR3 DNA sequence: TGCAGTGCCCTAGCGGGGGGCACAGATACGCAGTATTTT. Protein sequence: CSALAGGTDTQYF.

This clonotype occurred a few times. The chain has TRBV27 and TRBJ2-7, with TRBD1 matching 8 bases. CDR1 is MNHEY, CDR2 SMNVEV, per germline (reference sequence). The CDR3 length is 16 residues. Trimming took 2 bases from V and 8 from J; bases not matched to a gene: 14. The CDR3 here is CASSLTITPGQVKQYF. The CDR3 bases are TGTGCCAGCAGTTTAACAATAACTCCGGGACAGGTCAAGCAGTACTTC.

This clonotype was seen more than once but under ten times. The rearrangement links TRBV28 to TRBJ1-5, with D possibly matching TRBD1 (6 bases). CDR3 length: 16 amino acids. V lost 3 bases and J lost 3, with 15 bases in between. From germline, CDR1 is MDHEN and CDR2 SYDVKM. CDR3 residues: CASSFPSTGPNQPQHF. For the CDR3, the DNA is TGTGCCAGCAGTTTTCCCTCTACAGGGCCCAATCAGCCCCAGCATTTT.

This clonotype was seen only a few times. The chain employs TRBV28 and TRBJ2-6, with D uncertain. The CDR3 is made up of 14 amino acids. CDR1 is MDHEN and CDR2 is SYDVKM in the germline V gene. Trimming removed 9 bases at V and 0 bases at J, with 9 bases between. CDR3 loop: CASGRLSGANVLTF. As DNA, the CDR3 is TGTGCCAGTGGGCGACTCTCTGGGGCCAACGTCCTGACTTTC. The whole variable domain, remainder taken from reference TRBV28 and TRBJ2-6, is DVKVTQSSRYLVKRTGEKVFLECVQDMDHENMFWYRQDPGLGLRLIYFSYDVKMKEKGDIPEGYSVSREKKERFSLILESASTNQTSMYLCASGRLSGANVLTFGAGSRLTVL.

This sequence joins TRBV4-3 and TRBJ2-5; D uncertain. Germline CDR1 LGHNA, CDR2 YSLEER. With 0 bases removed from V and 1 base from J, the gap between germline ends came to 12 bases. The CDR3 has 16 residues. The CDR3: CASSQDVGYTQETQYF. CDR3 coding DNA: TGCGCCAGCAGCCAAGATGTAGGGTATACCCAAGAGACCCAGTACTTC.

This chain links TRBV4-2 with TRBJ2-2, with D hard to call. From germline, CDR1 is LGHNA and CDR2 YNFKEQ. V lost 0 bases and J lost 7, with 15 bases in between. The CDR3 totals 16 residues. The CDR3 DNA reads as TGTGCCAGCAGCCAAGATCTCCCTGATTCTGGCGGGGAGCTGTTTTTT. Amino acids: CASSQDLPDSGGELFF.

This clonotype was seen only a few times. This rearrangement joins TRBV10-3 to TRBJ2-1; TRBD1 is a possible D gene (6 bases). Germline CDR1 ENHRY, CDR2 SYGVKD. The CDR3 covers 14 residues. Deletions cut 10 bases from V and 2 bases from J, with 15 bases between. This CDR3 reads CATAQGFAYNEQFF. CDR3 coding DNA: TGTGCCACCGCTCAGGGGTTCGCCTACAATGAGCAGTTCTTC.

V gene TRBV11-2 combines with J gene TRBJ2-3, with TRBD2 as a possible D gene (5 bases). Trimming shortened V by 6 bases and J by 3 bases, and 16 bases separated the two germline ends. The CDR3 totals 15 residues. Germline-derived CDR1 and CDR2 are SGHAT and FQNNGV. CDR3 sequence reads: CASSSRPRATDTQYF. CDR3 DNA sequence: TGTGCCAGCAGTTCCAGACCGCGGGCGACAGATACGCAGTATTTT. Drawing the rest from reference TRBV11-2 and TRBJ2-3, the complete variable domain is EAGVAQSPRYKIIEKRQSVAFWCNPISGHATLYWYQQILGQGPKLLIQFQNNGVVDDSQLPKDRFSAERLKGVDSTLKIQPAKLEDSAVYLCASSSRPRATDTQYFGPGTRLTVL.

As regards this clonotype: A much larger clone differs from this one at a single base, so this may be a read error. The rearrangement links TRBV2 to TRBJ2-1; 7 positions match TRBD1. The length of the CDR3 is 14 residues. V shed 7 bases and J 2 bases; nucleotides not matched to a gene: 5. CDR1 SNHLY and CDR2 FYNNEI come from the germline V gene. The CDR3 sequence: CASTPGQTYNEQFF. In DNA, the CDR3 is TGTGCCAGCACGCCGGGACAGACCTACAATGAGCAGTTCTTC.

This clonotype came up a few times. This sequence joins TRBV6-2 or TRBV6-3 and TRBJ2-6; D unclear. The germline V gene has CDR1 MNHEY and CDR2 SVGEGT. The CDR3 runs to 16 residues. With 7 bases removed from V and 0 bases from J, the gap between germline ends came to 13 bases. This CDR3 reads CASNLRAASGANVLTF. For the CDR3, the DNA is TGTGCCAGCAACTTACGGGCAGCCTCTGGGGCCAACGTCCTGACTTTC.

The V call is TRBV6-5, the J call TRBJ2-3; D gene unclear. There are 15 residues in the CDR3. V lost 4 bases and J lost 0, with 11 bases in between. The germline V gene has CDR1 MNHEY and CDR2 SVGAGI. In nucleotides, the CDR3 is TGTGCCAGCAGTTTCGGAAGGTTTAGCACAGATACGCAGTATTTT. Protein product: CASSFGRFSTDTQYF.

This clonotype was observed a few times. The chain is built from TRBV21-1 and TRBJ2-1; the DNA was not used to check the table's D call, TRBD1. TRBV21-1 is given as a pseudogene. The CDR3 sequence is 17 residues long. In DNA, the CDR3 is TGTGCCAGCAGCAATCGGAACAGGGAGCCGGTCTTCAATGAGCAGTTCTTC. It yields the protein CASSNRNREPVFNEQFF.

This clonotype was picked up a small number of times. The rearrangement links TRBV29-1 to TRBJ2-5, with TRBD2 identical over 8 bases. The CDR3 length is 15 residues. Germline trimming cut 7 bases from V and 2 bases from J; bases unmatched to any gene: 12. CDR1 SQVTM and CDR2 ANQGSEA come from the germline V gene. The CDR3 region has the DNA TGCAGCGCTGCCCCTTCTCGCGGGGGGCAAGAGACCCAGTACTTC. Translated: CSAAPSRGGQETQYF.